Sequencing of this T cell receptor beta chain was carried out in a study of blood T cells in healthy people across ages. Donors were healthy Caucasian individuals from Russia aged roughly 6 to 90. The V end lost 2 bases, the J end lost 3 bases, and 14 bases lay between the germline ends. Germline values: CDR1 SGHVS, CDR2 FNYEAQ. This CDR3 is 15 amino acids long. With a J-beta primer mix and a sample-barcoded 5' primer, a second PCR ran about 6 to 11 cycles. The template-switch adaptor, which had 12 random nucleotides, put a tag on each cDNA molecule. No fewer than 3 million CDR3-containing paired-end reads came from each sample. MiXCR was run by TCRdb on the 5' RACE reads, yielding one entry per CDR3 protein. The sample consists of about 760,000 distinct CDR3 sequences, just over 55% of them appearing once.

Sequenced: blood. V is TRBV7-6 and J is TRBJ2-7; tentatively, D is TRBD1 or TRBD2 (5 bases each). The sequence derives from a middle-aged man in good health. For the CDR3, the DNA is TGTGCCAGCAGCTTATATGGGGGTACTGGCTACGAGCAGTACTTC. It encodes CASSLYGGTGYEQYF.